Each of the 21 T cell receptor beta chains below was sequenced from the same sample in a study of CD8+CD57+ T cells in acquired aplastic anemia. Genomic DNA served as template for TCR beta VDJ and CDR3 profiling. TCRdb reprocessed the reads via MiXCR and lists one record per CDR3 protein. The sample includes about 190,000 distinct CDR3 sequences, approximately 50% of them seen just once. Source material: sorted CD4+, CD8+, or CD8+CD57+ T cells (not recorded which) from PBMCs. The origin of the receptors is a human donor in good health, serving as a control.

The CDR3 protein is CSASGRAVTNEKLFF. The DNA of the CDR3 is TGCAGTGCTAGTGGAAGGGCCGTAACTAATGAAAAACTGTTTTTT. The chain combines TRBV20-1 with TRBJ1-4; D remains unclear. CDR1 is DFQATT, CDR2 SNEGSKA, per germline (reference sequence). This CDR3 is built from 15 residues. V lost 3 bases to trimming and J lost 1 base, with 12 bases between them.

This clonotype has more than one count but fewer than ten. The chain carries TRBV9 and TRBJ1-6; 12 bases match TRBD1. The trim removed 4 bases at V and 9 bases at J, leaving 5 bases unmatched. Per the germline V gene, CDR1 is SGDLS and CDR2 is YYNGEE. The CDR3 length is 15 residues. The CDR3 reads CASSPGTGGFSPLHF. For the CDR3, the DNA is TGTGCCAGCAGCCCCGGGACAGGGGGCTTTTCACCCCTCCACTTT.

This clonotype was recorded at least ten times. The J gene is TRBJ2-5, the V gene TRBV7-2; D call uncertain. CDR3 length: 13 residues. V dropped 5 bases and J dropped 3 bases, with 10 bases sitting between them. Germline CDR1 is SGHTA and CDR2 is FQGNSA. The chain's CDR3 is CASSPGTKETQYF. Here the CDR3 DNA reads TGTGCCAGCAGCCCGGGCACGAAAGAGACCCAGTACTTC.

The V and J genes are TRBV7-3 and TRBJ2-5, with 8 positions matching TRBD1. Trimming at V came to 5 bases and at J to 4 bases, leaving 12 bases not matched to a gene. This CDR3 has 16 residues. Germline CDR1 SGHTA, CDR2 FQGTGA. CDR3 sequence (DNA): TGTGCCAGCAGCCTTACCGGGACAGGTTGGGGAGAGACCCAGTACTTC. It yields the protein CASSLTGTGWGETQYF.

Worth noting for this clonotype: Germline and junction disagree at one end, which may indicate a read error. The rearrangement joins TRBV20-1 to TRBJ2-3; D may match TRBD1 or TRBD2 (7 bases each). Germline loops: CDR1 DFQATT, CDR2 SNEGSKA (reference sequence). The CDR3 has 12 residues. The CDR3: CSASGGTDKQYF. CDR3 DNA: TGCAGTGCTAGCGGGGGGACAGATAAGCAGTATTTT.

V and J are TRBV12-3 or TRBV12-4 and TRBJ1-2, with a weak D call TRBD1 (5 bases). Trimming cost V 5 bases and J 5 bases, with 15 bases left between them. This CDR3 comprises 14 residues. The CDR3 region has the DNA TGTGCCAGCAGTCCACTGAAGGGGAGGTATGGCTACACCTTC. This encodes CASSPLKGRYGYTF.

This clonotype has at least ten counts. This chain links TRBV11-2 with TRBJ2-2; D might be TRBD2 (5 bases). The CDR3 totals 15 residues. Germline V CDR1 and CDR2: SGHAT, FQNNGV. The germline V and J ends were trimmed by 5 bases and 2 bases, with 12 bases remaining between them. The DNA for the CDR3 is TGTGCCAGCAGCCAAAGACGGGGAAACACCGGGGAGCTGTTTTTT. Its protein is CASSQRRGNTGELFF.

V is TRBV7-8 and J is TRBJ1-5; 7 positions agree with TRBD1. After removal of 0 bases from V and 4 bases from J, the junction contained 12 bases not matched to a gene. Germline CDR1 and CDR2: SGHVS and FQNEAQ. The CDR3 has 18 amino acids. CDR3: CASSLARAGGRRNQPQHF. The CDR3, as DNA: TGTGCCAGCAGCTTAGCGAGGGCAGGGGGTCGAAGAAATCAGCCCCAGCATTTT.

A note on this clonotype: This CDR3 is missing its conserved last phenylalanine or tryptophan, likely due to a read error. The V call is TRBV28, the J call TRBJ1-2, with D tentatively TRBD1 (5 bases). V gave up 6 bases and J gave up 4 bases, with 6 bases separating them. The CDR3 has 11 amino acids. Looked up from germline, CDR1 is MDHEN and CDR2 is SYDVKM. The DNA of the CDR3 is TGTGCCAGCAGGGGGCTCTATGGCTACACCCTC. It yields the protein CASRGLYGYTL.

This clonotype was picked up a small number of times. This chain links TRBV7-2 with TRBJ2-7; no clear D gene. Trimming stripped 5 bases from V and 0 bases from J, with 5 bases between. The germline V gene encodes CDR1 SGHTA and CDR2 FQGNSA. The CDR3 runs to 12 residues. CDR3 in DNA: TGTGCCAGCAGCACCTACTCCTACGAGCAGTACTTC. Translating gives CASSTYSYEQYF.

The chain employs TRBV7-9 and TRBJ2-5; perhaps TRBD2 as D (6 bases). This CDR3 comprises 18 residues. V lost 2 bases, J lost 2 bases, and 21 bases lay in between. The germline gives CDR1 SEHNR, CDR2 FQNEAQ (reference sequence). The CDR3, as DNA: TGTGCCAGCAGCTTAAGTTCCCTGGCGAACGGACTACAAGAGACCCAGTACTTC. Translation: CASSLSSLANGLQETQYF. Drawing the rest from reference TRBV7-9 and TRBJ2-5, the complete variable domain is DTGVSQNPRHKITKRGQNVTFRCDPISEHNRLYWYRQTLGQGPEFLTYFQNEAQLEKSRLLSDRFSAERPKGSFSTLEIQRTEQGDSAMYLCASSLSSLANGLQETQYFGPGTRLLVL.

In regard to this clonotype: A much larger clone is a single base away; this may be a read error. The CDR3 coding sequence is TGTGCCAGCAGCTTAGGCTTGGCGGCGACAGGGACAATTCTCCCACAATTGTTCAACAAGCAGTACTTC. The encoded protein is CASSLGLAATGTILPQLFNKQYF. The rearrangement uses TRBV7-9 and TRBJ2-7; 7 bases are a match to TRBD1. The junction had 35 bases not matched to a gene; V was cut back by 1 base and J by 8 bases. This CDR3 contains 23 residues. Germline V lookup: CDR1 SEHNR, CDR2 FQNEAQ (reference sequence). Supplemented by reference TRBV7-9 and TRBJ2-7, the full variable domain reads DTGVSQNPRHKITKRGQNVTFRCDPISEHNRLYWYRQTLGQGPEFLTYFQNEAQLEKSRLLSDRFSAERPKGSFSTLEIQRTEQGDSAMYLCASSLGLAATGTILPQLFNKQYFGPGTRLTVT.

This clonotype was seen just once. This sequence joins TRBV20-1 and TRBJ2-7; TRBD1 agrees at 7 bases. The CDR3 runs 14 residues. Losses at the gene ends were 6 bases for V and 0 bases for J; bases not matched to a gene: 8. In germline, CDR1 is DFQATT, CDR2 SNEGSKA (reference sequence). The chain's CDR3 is CSARGQRLSYEQYF. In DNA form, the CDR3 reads TGCAGTGCCAGGGGACAGCGACTCTCCTACGAGCAGTACTTC.

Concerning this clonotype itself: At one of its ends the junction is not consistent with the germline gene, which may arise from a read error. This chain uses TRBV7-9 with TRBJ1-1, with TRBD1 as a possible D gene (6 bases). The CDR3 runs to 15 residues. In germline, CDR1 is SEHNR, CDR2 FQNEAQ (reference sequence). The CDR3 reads CASILRGGADTDAFF. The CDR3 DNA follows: TGTGCCAGCATCCTCCGGGGGGGCGCGGATACTGACGCTTTCTTT.

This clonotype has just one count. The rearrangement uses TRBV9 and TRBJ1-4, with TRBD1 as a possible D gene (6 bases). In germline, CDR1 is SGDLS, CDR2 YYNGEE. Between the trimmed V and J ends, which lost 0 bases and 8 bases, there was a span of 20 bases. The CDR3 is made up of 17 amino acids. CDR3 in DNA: TGTGCCAGCAGCGTAGGATCGGGAGACAGGTTCGGAGAAAAACTGTTTTTT. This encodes CASSVGSGDRFGEKLFF.

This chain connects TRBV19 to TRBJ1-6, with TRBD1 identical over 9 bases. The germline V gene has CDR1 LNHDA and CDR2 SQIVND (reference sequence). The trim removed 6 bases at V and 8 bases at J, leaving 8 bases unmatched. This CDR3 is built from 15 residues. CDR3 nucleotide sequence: TGTGCCAGTAGCGAGGACAGGGGAAACCATTCACCCCTCCACTTT. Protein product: CASSEDRGNHSPLHF.

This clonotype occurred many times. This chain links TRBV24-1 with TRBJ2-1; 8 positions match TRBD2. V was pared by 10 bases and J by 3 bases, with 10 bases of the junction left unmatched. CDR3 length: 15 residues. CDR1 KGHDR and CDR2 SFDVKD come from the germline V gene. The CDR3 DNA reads TGTGCCACTTCAACCCCGGGGGGGGACTACAATGAGCAGTTCTTC. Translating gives CATSTPGGDYNEQFF.

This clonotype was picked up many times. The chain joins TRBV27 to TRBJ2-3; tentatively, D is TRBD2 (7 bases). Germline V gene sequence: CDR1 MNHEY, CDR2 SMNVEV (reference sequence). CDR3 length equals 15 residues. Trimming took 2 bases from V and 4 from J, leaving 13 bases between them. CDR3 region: CASSLGRGGPDTQYF. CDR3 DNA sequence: TGTGCCAGCAGTTTAGGGAGGGGGGGACCAGATACGCAGTATTTT.

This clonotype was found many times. The CDR3 spells CASERRTSGGLAKNIQYF. CDR3 in DNA: TGTGCCAGCGAACGTAGGACTAGCGGGGGTTTAGCCAAAAACATTCAGTACTTC. The V gene is TRBV13, the J gene TRBJ2-4, with 13 positions matching TRBD2. Looked up from germline, CDR1 is PRHDT and CDR2 is FYEKMQ (reference sequence). The CDR3 spans 18 residues. V dropped 8 bases and J dropped 0; count of bases not matched to a gene: 10.

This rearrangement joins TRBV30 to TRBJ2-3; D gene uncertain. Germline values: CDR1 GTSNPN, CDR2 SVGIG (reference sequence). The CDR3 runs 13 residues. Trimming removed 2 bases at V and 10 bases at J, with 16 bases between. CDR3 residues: CAWSLSGQGAQYF. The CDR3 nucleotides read TGTGCCTGGAGTCTATCTGGCCAAGGTGCGCAGTATTTT.

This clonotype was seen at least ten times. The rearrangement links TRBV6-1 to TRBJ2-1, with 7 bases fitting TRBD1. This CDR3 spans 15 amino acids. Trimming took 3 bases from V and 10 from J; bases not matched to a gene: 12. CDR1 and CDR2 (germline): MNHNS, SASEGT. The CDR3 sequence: CASSDRQGGRGEQFF. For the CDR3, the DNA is TGTGCCAGCAGTGACAGGCAAGGGGGCCGTGGGGAGCAGTTCTTC.